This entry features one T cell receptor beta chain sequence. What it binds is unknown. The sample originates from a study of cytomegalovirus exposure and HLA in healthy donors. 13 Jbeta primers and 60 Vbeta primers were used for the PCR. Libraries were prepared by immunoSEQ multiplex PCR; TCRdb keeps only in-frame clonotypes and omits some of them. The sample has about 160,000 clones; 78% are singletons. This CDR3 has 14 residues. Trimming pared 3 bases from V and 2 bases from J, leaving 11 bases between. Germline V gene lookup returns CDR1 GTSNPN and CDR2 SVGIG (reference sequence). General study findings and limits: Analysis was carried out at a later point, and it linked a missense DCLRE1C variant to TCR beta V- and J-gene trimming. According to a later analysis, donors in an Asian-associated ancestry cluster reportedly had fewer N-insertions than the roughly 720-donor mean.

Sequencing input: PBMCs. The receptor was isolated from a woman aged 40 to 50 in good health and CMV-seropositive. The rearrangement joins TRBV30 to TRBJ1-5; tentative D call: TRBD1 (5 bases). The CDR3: CAWSPARGNQPQHF. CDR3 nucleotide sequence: TGTGCCTGGAGCCCAGCCAGGGGCAATCAGCCCCAGCATTTT.